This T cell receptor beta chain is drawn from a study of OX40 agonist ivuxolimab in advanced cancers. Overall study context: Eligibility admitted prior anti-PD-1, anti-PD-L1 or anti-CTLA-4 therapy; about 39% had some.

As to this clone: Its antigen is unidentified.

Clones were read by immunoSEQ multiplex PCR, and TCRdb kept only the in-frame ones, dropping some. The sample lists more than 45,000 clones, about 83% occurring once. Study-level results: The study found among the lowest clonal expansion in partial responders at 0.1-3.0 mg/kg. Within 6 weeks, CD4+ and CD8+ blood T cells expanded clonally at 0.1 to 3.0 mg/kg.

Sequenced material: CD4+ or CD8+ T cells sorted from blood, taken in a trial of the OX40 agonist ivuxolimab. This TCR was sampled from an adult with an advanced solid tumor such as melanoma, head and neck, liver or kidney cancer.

CDR3 DNA sequence: TGTGCCAGCAGCTCTAACAGGGGGTTAAGGACTGAAGCTTTCTTT. Translation gives CASSSNRGLRTEAFF. V and J are TRBV5-8 and TRBJ1-1; 8 positions agree with TRBD1. Germline V gene data show CDR1 as SGHTS and CDR2 as YDEGEE. The CDR3 is made up of 15 amino acids. Trimming cost V 3 bases and J 5 bases; bases outside gene matches: 9.